These 22 T cell receptor beta chains originate from one sample sequenced in a study of identical twins. TCRdb re-called the 5' RACE reads through MiXCR, storing one row per CDR3 protein. The sample shows hundreds of thousands of distinct CDR3 sequences, roughly 26% of them seen only once. The same sample was also used in a study of T cells expressing NK-cell markers.

Sequenced input: CD4+ T cells sorted from blood. Receptors originate from a woman aged 18 to 35 in good health.

The V and J genes are TRBV12-3 or TRBV12-4 and TRBJ2-3; no reliable D call. The CDR3 has 14 residues. V dropped 5 bases and J dropped 1 base, with 10 bases sitting between them. For the CDR3, the DNA is TGTGCCAGCAGTCCGGAACCGGGCACAGATACGCAGTATTTT. Its protein product is CASSPEPGTDTQYF.

This clonotype was picked up a small number of times. The rearrangement joins TRBV3-1 to TRBJ2-2; D assignment may be TRBD1 or TRBD2 (6 bases each). The germline V gene has CDR1 LGHDT and CDR2 YNNKEL (reference sequence). This CDR3 is 15 amino acids long. V dropped 4 bases and J dropped 1 base, with 10 bases sitting between them. The CDR3 DNA follows: TGTGCCAGCAGCCCCAGGGGACTGAACACCGGGGAGCTGTTTTTT. As protein: CASSPRGLNTGELFF.

This clonotype has a handful of counts. The chain joins TRBV6-1 to TRBJ2-7; no firm D call. Germline V lookup: CDR1 MNHNS, CDR2 SASEGT. V was pared by 11 bases and J by 6 bases, with 11 bases between. The CDR3 runs 10 residues. CDR3 nucleotides: TGTGCCGCCTTTACGGTCGAGCAGTACTTC. Residues: CAAFTVEQYF.

The table lists this clonotype with a few counts. This chain uses TRBV12-3 or TRBV12-4 with TRBJ1-4; D gene unclear. The V end was cut by 5 bases, the J end by 8 bases, with 9 bases between. The CDR3 totals 12 residues. CDR3 residues: CASSRLDEKLFF. CDR3 in DNA: TGTGCCAGCAGTCGGTTAGACGAAAAACTGTTTTTT.

The chain combines TRBV20-1 with TRBJ2-7; 10 bases fit TRBD1. J gave up 7 bases and V 6 bases, and 6 bases lay outside the gene matches. Germline CDR1 is DFQATT and CDR2 is SNEGSKA (reference sequence). The CDR3 contains 12 residues. For the CDR3, the DNA is TGCAGTGCCCAGGGACAGGGGAGGGAGCAGTACTTC. Its translation: CSAQGQGREQYF.

This clonotype was detected a few times. The genes are TRBV5-1 and TRBJ1-1; D is uncertain. The V end was cut by 5 bases, the J end by 2 bases, with 13 bases between. The CDR3 is made up of 14 amino acids. The germline gives CDR1 SGHRS, CDR2 YFSETQ. The CDR3, as DNA: TGCGCCAGCAGGGCAGTCTTTTCTAACACTGAAGCTTTCTTT. This encodes CASRAVFSNTEAFF.

The rearrangement links TRBV5-1 to TRBJ2-7; D not certain. This CDR3 is built from 14 residues. Germline CDR1 and CDR2: SGHRS and YFSETQ. V was clipped by 0 bases and J by 4 bases, with 11 bases between them. The CDR3, as DNA: TGCGCCAGCAGCTTGGCCCCCACACTGTACGAGCAGTACTTC. Translating it yields CASSLAPTLYEQYF.

The V call is TRBV7-3, the J call TRBJ2-3; 7 positions match TRBD2. CDR1 and CDR2 from the germline V gene are SGHTA and FQGTGA. The length of the CDR3 is 15 residues. V dropped 5 bases and J dropped 0; count of bases not matched to a gene: 5. The CDR3 spells CASSLRTRSTDTQYF. CDR3 nucleotides: TGTGCCAGCAGCCTTAGGACTAGAAGCACAGATACGCAGTATTTT.

The CDR3 DNA reads as TGTGCCAGCACGAGGGAGGGACAGACAAACTACGAGCAGTACTTC. This sequence encodes CASTREGQTNYEQYF. The V and J genes are TRBV9 and TRBJ2-7, with D tentatively TRBD1 or TRBD2 (7 bases each). The length of the CDR3 is 15 residues. Per the germline V gene, CDR1 is SGDLS and CDR2 is YYNGEE. The ends were cut back, 6 bases at V and 3 bases at J, with 19 bases in the middle.

The V gene is TRBV11-2, the J gene TRBJ2-5, with 8 bases that match TRBD1. There are 15 residues in the CDR3. The germline gives CDR1 SGHAT, CDR2 FQNNGV. Germline trimming cut 4 bases from V and 3 bases from J; bases unmatched to any gene: 7. CDR3 DNA: TGTGCCAGCAGCTGGGGGGACAGGAATGAAGAGACCCAGTACTTC. Translated, it gives CASSWGDRNEETQYF.

CDR3 coding DNA: TGTGCCAGCAGCTTAGCCCCGGGACAGGGCTACAATGAGCAGTTCTTC. Encoded protein: CASSLAPGQGYNEQFF. V is TRBV7-7 and J is TRBJ2-1, with 9 bases lining up with TRBD1. CDR3 length equals 16 residues. V gave up 0 bases and J gave up 3 bases; unmatched junction bases: 3. Germline loops: CDR1 SSHAT, CDR2 FNYEAQ (reference sequence).

This clonotype occurred a few times. J is TRBJ2-2 and V is TRBV2; 9 nucleotides match TRBD2. Looked up from germline, CDR1 is SNHLY and CDR2 is FYNNEI. The CDR3 is 14 residues long. V lost 4 bases to trimming and J lost 3 bases; unmatched junction nucleotides: 0. The CDR3 reads CASSGTSDTGELFF. CDR3 nucleotides: TGTGCCAGCAGTGGGACTAGCGACACCGGGGAGCTGTTTTTT.

The chain employs TRBV7-6 and TRBJ1-1; no reliable D call. The CDR3 loop spans 17 amino acids. Germline CDR1 is SGHVS and CDR2 is FNYEAQ. V was pared by 0 bases and J by 1 base, with 15 bases between. CDR3 sequence reads: CASSLARRTLENTEAFF. The CDR3 region has the DNA TGTGCCAGCAGCTTAGCGCGACGGACCCTTGAGAACACTGAAGCTTTCTTT.

This chain connects TRBV11-3 to TRBJ2-7, with a tentative D call TRBD2 (5 bases). V was clipped by 1 base and J by 2 bases, with 9 bases between them. From germline, CDR1 is SGHNT and CDR2 YENEEA. The CDR3 extends over 14 amino acids. CDR3 in amino acids: CASSLVARPYEQYF. The CDR3 DNA is TGTGCCAGCAGCTTAGTAGCGCGTCCCTACGAGCAGTACTTC.

This clonotype appeared many times. The genes are TRBV12-3 or TRBV12-4 and TRBJ2-3, with 9 bases that match TRBD2. V was clipped by 11 bases and J by 2 bases; unmatched bases: 5. The CDR3 has 13 residues. DNA of the CDR3: TGTGCCCTCTCTAGCGGGAACACAGATACGCAGTATTTT. Translating gives CALSSGNTDTQYF.

This chain uses TRBV10-3 with TRBJ2-3; D not certain. Germline V lookup: CDR1 ENHRY, CDR2 SYGVKD. Trimming cost V 8 bases and J 2 bases, with 14 bases left between them. This CDR3 is built from 14 residues. CDR3 sequence: CAIGPLYHTDTQYF. CDR3 nucleotide sequence: TGTGCCATCGGGCCCTTATACCACACAGATACGCAGTATTTT.

The chain has TRBV20-1 and TRBJ1-4; 11 nucleotides align to TRBD1. The CDR3 is made up of 16 amino acids. With 6 bases clipped from V and 0 bases from J, the junction kept 6 bases outside the gene matches. Germline CDR1 and CDR2: DFQATT and SNEGSKA (reference sequence). For the CDR3, the DNA is TGCAGTGCAGAGGGACAGGGGGATGCAACTAATGAAAAACTGTTTTTT. It encodes CSAEGQGDATNEKLFF.

V and J are TRBV12-3 or TRBV12-4 and TRBJ2-5; D may be TRBD1 (6 bases). The CDR3 is 14 amino acids. Trimming took 7 bases from V and 2 from J, leaving 14 bases between them. CDR3 nucleotide sequence: TGTGCCAGCACCCTAAGGGGGAGTCAAGAGACCCAGTACTTC. Protein: CASTLRGSQETQYF.

This chain links TRBV20-1 with TRBJ2-3; 11 nucleotides align to TRBD1. The CDR3 has 17 residues. The germline CDR1 and CDR2 sequences are DFQATT and SNEGSKA (reference sequence). The trim removed 0 bases at V and 6 bases at J, leaving 11 bases unmatched. This CDR3 is CSARDWGRGQGGDTQYF. The CDR3, as DNA: TGCAGTGCTAGAGATTGGGGGCGGGGACAGGGGGGTGATACGCAGTATTTT.

At least ten counts were recorded for this clonotype. This chain links TRBV7-2 with TRBJ1-2, with 7 positions matching TRBD1. The J segment lost 4 bases and the V segment lost 5 bases, leaving 7 bases of the junction unmatched. CDR3 size: 14 residues. CDR1 and CDR2 (germline): SGHTA, FQGNSA. The CDR3 loop is CASSISGQLYGYTF. The CDR3 DNA is TGTGCCAGCAGCATATCGGGACAGCTCTATGGCTACACCTTC. The full variable domain, in which reference TRBV7-2 and TRBJ1-2 provide the parts outside the CDR3, is GAGVSQSPSNKVTEKGKDVELRCDPISGHTALYWYRQSLGQGLEFLIYFQGNSAPDKSGLPSDRFSAERTGGSVSTLTIQRTQQEDSAVYLCASSISGQLYGYTFGSGTRLTVV.

This clonotype has only a few counts. The chain links TRBV14 to TRBJ2-1, with D perhaps matching TRBD1 (6 bases). The CDR3 loop spans 12 amino acids. V lost 2 bases and J 9 bases, leaving 8 bases between the germline ends. The germline gives CDR1 SGHDN, CDR2 FVKESK. CDR3 bases: TGTGCCAGCAGCCAAACAGGGCTTGAGCAGTTCTTC. Translated: CASSQTGLEQFF.

This clonotype was detected many times. The rearrangement joins TRBV29-1 to TRBJ2-2; D gene unclear. The CDR3 sequence is 14 residues long. Germline CDR1 and CDR2: SQVTM and ANQGSEA. CDR3 sequence (DNA): TGCAGTTCATTTGATCCGACGAACACCGGGGAGCTGTTTTTT. This sequence encodes CSSFDPTNTGELFF.